This T cell receptor (beta chain) was sequenced during a study of T-cell memory formation after mild COVID-19. One entry per CDR3 protein results from TCRdb running MiXCR on the 5' RACE reads. The table shows hundreds of thousands of distinct CDR3 sequences, with less than 25% occurring only once. This CDR3 contains 15 residues. The junction had 15 bases not matched to a gene; V was cut back by 7 bases and J by 11 bases. Germline lookup yields CDR1 KGHDR and CDR2 SFDVKD. Sequences were obtained from PBMCs or a T cell subset sorted from them (not recorded which). This clonotype was sampled from an adult woman who had mild COVID-19 (a few samples of this study predate the infection). Cell type and time point are not known. The genes are TRBV24-1 and TRBJ1-1, with TRBD1 identical over 10 bases. The DNA for the CDR3 is TGTGCCACCAGCGACGGAACGACAGGGGGCTTTGGGGCTTTCTTT. Encoded protein: CATSDGTTGGFGAFF.